The 22 T cell receptor beta chains presented below share a single source sample, sequenced in a study of blood T cell repertoires in COVID-19. TCRdb's copy holds only in-frame clones and misses some; the assay was immunoSEQ multiplex PCR. The sample lists approximately 200,000 clones; about 93% were seen once. Sequencing was done on a sample of peripheral blood. Receptors were obtained from a man under 40 with COVID-19, enrolled during active disease.

The J gene is TRBJ1-5, the V gene TRBV20-1, with no clear D. CDR1 DFQATT and CDR2 SNEGSKA come from the germline V gene (reference sequence). The CDR3 has 14 residues. V lost 3 bases and J lost 3, with 12 bases in between. This chain's CDR3 is CSASGVRINQPQHF. The DNA for the CDR3 is TGCAGTGCTAGTGGTGTGCGGATCAATCAGCCCCAGCATTTT.

The rearrangement joins TRBV12-3 or TRBV12-4 to TRBJ1-3; D unresolved. V lost 10 bases and J 4 bases, leaving 8 bases between the germline ends. The CDR3 runs to 11 residues. The CDR3 sequence is CATGSGNTIYF. The CDR3 DNA reads as TGTGCCACCGGTTCAGGAAACACCATATATTTT.

This clone was picked up one time. The gene calls are TRBV5-6 and TRBJ2-1; 8 bases agree with TRBD2. The CDR3 is 15 residues long. With V trimmed by 7 bases and J by 8 bases, 14 bases remained unmatched. Germline-derived CDR1 and CDR2 are SGHDT and YYEEEE. In DNA form, the CDR3 reads TGTGCCAGCTCCAATTCGGGGGGGTTAGGGCATGAGCAGTTCTTC. Protein sequence: CASSNSGGLGHEQFF.

V usage is TRBV6-5 and J usage is TRBJ2-7, with D maybe TRBD1 (5 bases). V lost 2 bases and J lost 1, with 9 bases in between. The CDR3 runs 14 residues. The germline CDR1 and CDR2 sequences are MNHEY and SVGAGI. The CDR3 nucleotides read TGTGCCAGCAGTTACGCTGACAGTTCCTACGAGCAGTACTTC. Its translation: CASSYADSSYEQYF.

The genes are TRBV19 and TRBJ1-1, with D perhaps matching TRBD1 (5 bases). V lost 3 bases to trimming and J lost 0 bases, with 8 bases between them. The germline V gene encodes CDR1 LNHDA and CDR2 SQIVND (reference sequence). CDR3 length: 14 residues. This CDR3 is CASSIGTMNTEAFF. CDR3 DNA: TGTGCCAGTAGTATCGGGACTATGAACACTGAAGCTTTCTTT.

The genes are TRBV5-1 and TRBJ2-5; 7 nucleotides align to TRBD2. Per germline, CDR1 SGHRS and CDR2 YFSETQ. V shed 7 bases and J 2 bases; nucleotides not matched to a gene: 8. The CDR3 consists of 14 residues. CDR3 nucleotide sequence: TGCGCCAGCGGCCCCGGGGGGACTCAAGAGACCCAGTACTTC. Translating gives CASGPGGTQETQYF.

About this clone: In the same sample, other DNA sequences code for this CDR3. The rearrangement uses TRBV27 and TRBJ1-3; D gene unclear. This CDR3 has 13 amino acids. CDR1 and CDR2 from the germline V gene are MNHEY and SMNVEV (reference sequence). The germline V and J ends were trimmed by 4 bases and 0 bases, with 4 bases remaining between them. As DNA, the CDR3 is TGTGCCAGCAGTTCTAGCTCTGGAAACACCATATATTTT. This gives the protein CASSSSSGNTIYF.

This sequence joins TRBV11-1 and TRBJ2-2, with D possibly TRBD2 on 7 matching bases. The length of the CDR3 is 16 residues. Trimming stripped 1 base from V and 2 bases from J, with 11 bases between. The germline gives CDR1 SGHAT, CDR2 FQDESV (reference sequence). The DNA for the CDR3 is TGTGCCAGCAGCTTAGTTCGGGGGGCAAACACCGGGGAGCTGTTTTTT. Its protein is CASSLVRGANTGELFF.

V usage is TRBV11-1 and J usage is TRBJ1-6; possible D gene TRBD1, 6 bases. Trimming removed 5 bases from V and 10 bases from J, with 18 bases in between. CDR3 size: 15 residues. The germline V gene has CDR1 SGHAT and CDR2 FQDESV (reference sequence). The CDR3: CASSPWTAFESPLHF. The CDR3 bases are TGTGCCAGCAGCCCATGGACAGCCTTCGAATCACCCCTCCACTTT. Full variable domain (missing parts from reference TRBV11-1 and TRBJ1-6): EAEVAQSPRYKITEKSQAVAFWCDPISGHATLYWYRQILGQGPELLVQFQDESVVDDSQLPKDRFSAERLKGVDSTLKIQPAELGDSAMYLCASSPWTAFESPLHFGNGTRLTVT.

This clone was seen a single time. The CDR3 loop reads CASSPQGAVGEKLFF. DNA of the CDR3: TGTGCCAGCAGTCCCCAGGGGGCGGTGGGGGAAAAACTGTTTTTT. The V gene is TRBV2, the J gene TRBJ1-4, with 8 bases identical to TRBD1. The CDR3 consists of 15 residues. Unmatched junction bases numbered 10, after V lost 5 bases and J lost 8 bases. Germline V CDR1 and CDR2: SNHLY, FYNNEI.

The chain recombines TRBV5-1 with TRBJ2-3, with 9 bases fitting TRBD1. The CDR3 has 16 residues. Per germline, CDR1 SGHRS and CDR2 YFSETQ. V shed 0 bases and J 6 bases; nucleotides not matched to a gene: 8. CDR3 in DNA: TGCGCCAGCAGCTTGGGTGACAGGGGGTTGAGGGATACGCAGTATTTT. It codes for CASSLGDRGLRDTQYF. The whole variable domain, remainder taken from reference TRBV5-1 and TRBJ2-3, is KAGVTQTPRYLIKTRGQQVTLSCSPISGHRSVSWYQQTPGQGLQFLFEYFSETQRNKGNFPGRFSGRQFSNSRSEMNVSTLELGDSALYLCASSLGDRGLRDTQYFGPGTRLTVL.

The V call is TRBV6-5, the J call TRBJ1-1, with D possibly being TRBD1 (5 bases). CDR3 length: 13 amino acids. Trimming left V 2 bases short and J 5 bases short, with 9 bases between. The germline gives CDR1 MNHEY, CDR2 SVGAGI. CDR3: CASSYGEGTEAFF. CDR3 bases: TGTGCCAGCAGTTACGGGGAGGGGACTGAAGCTTTCTTT.

The genes are TRBV12-3 or TRBV12-4 and TRBJ2-7, with 9 bases lining up with TRBD1. V lost 5 bases, J lost 6 bases, and 5 bases stayed unmatched. This CDR3 spans 13 amino acids. The chain's CDR3 is CASSKTGGGEQYF. CDR3 sequence (DNA): TGTGCCAGCAGTAAGACAGGGGGAGGCGAGCAGTACTTC.

This chain joins TRBV25-1 and TRBJ2-5; 7 nucleotides agree with TRBD1. There are 13 residues in the CDR3. The junction had 3 bases not matched to a gene; V was cut back by 3 bases and J by 5 bases. Looked up from germline, CDR1 is MGHDK and CDR2 is SYGVNS. CDR3 sequence (DNA): TGTGCCAGCAGTGAGACAGGGATGGAGACCCAGTACTTC. Protein: CASSETGMETQYF. Filled out from reference TRBV25-1 and TRBJ2-5, the complete variable domain reads EADIYQTPRYLVIGTGKKITLECSQTMGHDKMYWYQQDPGMELHLIHYSYGVNSTEKGDLSSESTVSRIRTEHFPLTLESARPSHTSQYLCASSETGMETQYFGPGTRLLVL.

V and J are TRBV19 and TRBJ2-1, with 12 bases matching TRBD1. The CDR3 loop spans 13 amino acids. Germline CDR1 LNHDA, CDR2 SQIVND (reference sequence). With V trimmed by 8 bases and J by 8 bases, 4 bases remained unmatched. Written as DNA, the CDR3 is TGTGCCAGTGCCGGGACAGGGGGCCATGAGCAGTTCTTC. Protein: CASAGTGGHEQFF.

V is TRBV6-2 or TRBV6-3 and J is TRBJ1-5; no reliable D call. The CDR3 has 12 residues. The germline V gene has CDR1 MNHEY and CDR2 SVGEGT. V dropped 8 bases and J dropped 9 bases, with 14 bases sitting between them. CDR3 sequence (DNA): TGTGCCAGCGGTTCTGTTCGGGGGCCCCAGCATTTT. Translation gives CASGSVRGPQHF.

V and J are TRBV4-1 and TRBJ1-1; perhaps TRBD1 as D (6 bases). The CDR3 has 13 amino acids. Looked up from germline, CDR1 is MGHRA and CDR2 is YSYEKL. Trimming removed 4 bases at V and 5 bases at J, with 11 bases between. The DNA for the CDR3 is TGCGCCAGCAGCCTCAAGGGGGGGACTGAAGCTTTCTTT. Its translation is CASSLKGGTEAFF.

This clone was recorded only once. The rearrangement joins TRBV7-2 to TRBJ1-1; D might be TRBD1 (6 bases). Germline V gene lookup returns CDR1 SGHTA and CDR2 FQGNSA. Deletions cut 1 base from V and 8 bases from J, with 11 bases between. This CDR3 is 13 amino acids long. The chain's CDR3 is CASSLGIDREAFF. The CDR3 coding sequence is TGTGCCAGCAGCTTAGGGATCGACAGGGAAGCTTTCTTT.

The chain couples TRBV7-6 to TRBJ2-1; 14 positions match TRBD2. Per the germline V gene, CDR1 is SGHVS and CDR2 is FNYEAQ. The CDR3 is made up of 16 amino acids. V dropped 5 bases and J dropped 10; count of bases not matched to a gene: 10. CDR3 loop: CASSEKTSGGALEQFF. The CDR3 DNA reads as TGTGCCAGCAGCGAAAAGACTAGCGGGGGGGCCTTAGAGCAGTTCTTC. Full variable domain (outside the CDR3, taken from reference TRBV7-6 and TRBJ2-1): GAGVSQSPRYKVTKRGQDVALRCDPISGHVSLYWYRQALGQGPEFLTYFNYEAQQDKSGLPNDRFSAERPEGSISTLTIQRTEQRDSAMYRCASSEKTSGGALEQFFGPGTRLTVL.

This clone was observed once. This chain uses TRBV19 with TRBJ1-5; no firm D call. V was clipped by 2 bases and J by 2 bases, with 7 bases between them. Looked up from germline, CDR1 is LNHDA and CDR2 is SQIVND (reference sequence). This CDR3 is built from 14 residues. This CDR3 is CASSIKGGNQPQHF. CDR3 sequence (DNA): TGTGCCAGTAGTATAAAGGGAGGCAATCAGCCCCAGCATTTT.

DNA for the CDR3: TGCAGCGTTTTACGACAGGCCAACACTGAAGCTTTCTTT. The encoded protein is CSVLRQANTEAFF. The rearrangement links TRBV29-1 to TRBJ1-1; a possible D gene is TRBD1 (6 bases). Germline CDR1 is SQVTM and CDR2 is ANQGSEA. V was trimmed by 5 bases and J by 2 bases, leaving 12 bases between them. The CDR3 is 13 amino acids.

This chain connects TRBV12-3 or TRBV12-4 to TRBJ1-2; TRBD1 agrees at 9 bases. Unmatched junction bases numbered 1, after V lost 3 bases and J lost 5 bases. This CDR3 has 13 residues. CDR3 in amino acids: CASSFDRGYGYTF. The CDR3 bases are TGTGCCAGCAGTTTTGACAGGGGGTATGGCTACACCTTC.